This passage covers 22 T cell receptor beta chains from one sample sequenced in a study of T cell changes during pregnancy in multiple sclerosis. Profiled with immunoSEQ multiplex PCR; TCRdb holds only in-frame clones, not every one. The sample records 30,000 to 45,000 clones, approximately 92% being singletons. The sequencing used CD4+ T cells from peripheral blood mononuclear cells, collected in the third trimester of pregnancy. All receptors derive from a female donor with multiple sclerosis, enrolled in a pregnancy study.

The chain is built from TRBV28 and TRBJ2-3; TRBD1 matches at 7 bases. Germline lookup yields CDR1 MDHEN and CDR2 SYDVKM. J was trimmed by 1 base and V by 6 bases; bases with no gene match: 4. The CDR3 runs 14 residues. The CDR3 protein is CASSRGQGTDTQYF. The CDR3 DNA reads as TGTGCCAGCAGCCGTGGACAGGGCACAGATACGCAGTATTTT.

The rearrangement uses TRBV7-7 and TRBJ2-1; 10 bases map to TRBD1. CDR3 length: 15 amino acids. Trimming took 4 bases from V and 7 from J; bases not matched to a gene: 7. In germline, CDR1 is SSHAT, CDR2 FNYEAQ (reference sequence). The CDR3 DNA sequence: TGTGCCAGCAGCTCACAAGGACAGGGGGGGAATGAGCAGTTCTTC. This translates into CASSSQGQGGNEQFF.

In DNA form, the CDR3 reads TGCGCCAGCAGCCAAGTTTCCCCAGGGGCCGAGCAGTACTTC. Translation gives CASSQVSPGAEQYF. This chain connects TRBV4-1 to TRBJ2-7; D possibly corresponds to TRBD1 (6 bases). V lost 1 base, J lost 6 bases, and 13 bases lay in between. The CDR3 contains 14 residues. Per the germline V gene, CDR1 is MGHRA and CDR2 is YSYEKL.

The rearrangement links TRBV5-1 to TRBJ2-1; 8 nucleotides line up with TRBD2. Germline V gene data show CDR1 as SGHRS and CDR2 as YFSETQ. CDR3 length: 14 residues. The ends lost 4 bases at V and 9 bases at J; junction bases unmatched: 9. The CDR3 sequence is CASSAGTAGVEQFF. CDR3 coding DNA: TGCGCCAGCAGCGCCGGTACAGCGGGAGTTGAGCAGTTCTTC.

The chain combines TRBV29-1 with TRBJ2-2; maybe TRBD2 (6 bases). The CDR3 runs to 13 residues. Looked up from germline, CDR1 is SQVTM and CDR2 is ANQGSEA. Trimming left V 5 bases short and J 5 bases short, with 12 bases between. CDR3 sequence reads: CSVSIGGTGELFF. The CDR3 nucleotides are TGCAGCGTTTCCATTGGGGGGACCGGGGAGCTGTTTTTT.

The chain combines TRBV30 with TRBJ2-7; D might be TRBD1 (5 bases). CDR1 and CDR2 (germline): GTSNPN, SVGIG (reference sequence). Trimming removed 3 bases at V and 2 bases at J, with 11 bases between. This CDR3 region has 13 residues. This chain's CDR3 is CAWRIRATYEQYF. As DNA, the CDR3 is TGTGCCTGGAGGATCAGGGCTACCTACGAGCAGTACTTC. The variable domain in full, completed from reference TRBV30 and TRBJ2-7, reads SQTIHQWPATLVQPVGSPLSLECTVEGTSNPNLYWYRQAAGRGLQLLFYSVGIGQISSEVPQNLSASRPQDRQFILSSKKLLLSDSGFYLCAWRIRATYEQYFGPGTRLTVT.

V is TRBV30 and J is TRBJ1-1, with D unresolved. The CDR3 spans 16 residues. Germline V gene data show CDR1 as GTSNPN and CDR2 as SVGIG (reference sequence). V was cut by 4 bases and J by 1 base, with 19 bases left in between. DNA for the CDR3: TGTGCCTGGAAGACCGGGTCCCTCTTTTCGAACACTGAAGCTTTCTTT. It yields the protein CAWKTGSLFSNTEAFF.

This clone has just one count. The V and J genes are TRBV2 and TRBJ2-3, with D perhaps TRBD2 (7 bases). From germline, CDR1 is SNHLY and CDR2 FYNNEI. There are 17 residues in the CDR3. The V end lost 6 bases, the J end lost 5 bases, and 24 bases lay between the germline ends. This CDR3 is CASRPVRGRESLDTQYF. For the CDR3, the DNA is TGTGCCAGCAGGCCCGTCCGGGGGCGGGAGAGTTTAGATACGCAGTATTTT.

V is TRBV7-6 and J is TRBJ2-2, with D perhaps matching TRBD1 (6 bases). The CDR3 has 13 residues. Looked up from germline, CDR1 is SGHVS and CDR2 is FNYEAQ. Trimming removed 1 base from V and 6 bases from J, with 6 bases in between. CDR3 nucleotide sequence: TGTGCCAGCAGCTTAGACAGGGCCGGGGAGCTGTTTTTT. Its translation is CASSLDRAGELFF.

The chain is built from TRBV18 and TRBJ2-7; a weak D match, TRBD2 (5 bases). V dropped 1 base and J dropped 6 bases, with 16 bases sitting between them. CDR3 length: 15 residues. Looked up from germline, CDR1 is KGHSH and CDR2 is LQKENI. The DNA of the CDR3 is TGTGCCAGCTCACCACTAGGACGGGCAGGAGGCGAGCAGTACTTC. It translates to CASSPLGRAGGEQYF.

This chain joins TRBV7-6 and TRBJ2-5, with 8 bases identical to TRBD1. The end of the DNA fits TRBJ2-7 better, so the J call may be wrong. Germline V CDR1 and CDR2: SGHVS, FNYEAQ. The CDR3 covers 16 residues. CDR3 amino acids: CASSSRTGPLSYEQYF. The CDR3 coding sequence is TGTGCCAGCAGCTCCAGGACAGGGCCTCTCTCCTACGAGCAGTACTTC.

The genes are TRBV18 and TRBJ1-3; D might be TRBD1 (6 bases). CDR3 length: 14 amino acids. Germline V CDR1 and CDR2: KGHSH, LQKENI. V dropped 3 bases and J dropped 8 bases, with 14 bases sitting between them. In nucleotides, the CDR3 is TGTGCCAGCTCACCCCCTACAGGGTCCCACACCATATATTTT. It translates to CASSPPTGSHTIYF.

This clone has only one observation. V usage is TRBV7-6 and J usage is TRBJ1-1; maybe TRBD1 (5 bases). Per germline, CDR1 SGHVS and CDR2 FNYEAQ. This CDR3 spans 15 amino acids. Trimming took 1 base from V and 2 from J, leaving 11 bases between them. CDR3 amino acids: CASSLVGGSNTEAFF. CDR3 bases: TGTGCCAGCAGCTTAGTCGGGGGATCAAACACTGAAGCTTTCTTT.

This chain connects TRBV4-1 to TRBJ1-5; no clear D. The CDR3 is made up of 17 amino acids. Deletions cut 0 bases from V and 2 bases from J, with 14 bases between. Germline CDR1 MGHRA, CDR2 YSYEKL. CDR3 loop: CASSQEFGRSGNQPQHF. CDR3 DNA: TGCGCCAGCAGCCAAGAATTCGGCAGGTCTGGCAATCAGCCCCAGCATTTT.

This rearrangement joins TRBV7-2 to TRBJ2-7, with unresolved D. Germline V gives CDR1 SGHTA, CDR2 FQGNSA. The CDR3 runs 11 residues. The V and J ends lost 4 bases and 3 bases respectively, with 4 bases between them. In nucleotides, the CDR3 is TGTGCCAGCAGCTCCTACTACGAGCAGTACTTC. Translation: CASSSYYEQYF.

The rearrangement uses TRBV7-2 and TRBJ2-1, with 8 bases that match TRBD1. The CDR3 spans 15 residues. Germline CDR1 SGHTA, CDR2 FQGNSA. Germline trimming cut 1 base from V and 7 bases from J; bases unmatched to any gene: 6. The CDR3, as DNA: TGTGCCAGCAGCTTAGAAGGACAGGGTTGGAATGAGCAGTTCTTC. This sequence encodes CASSLEGQGWNEQFF.

The chain links TRBV11-2 to TRBJ1-2, with 8 bases aligning to TRBD1. Unmatched junction bases numbered 3, after V lost 5 bases and J lost 4 bases. The CDR3 totals 13 residues. CDR1 is SGHAT and CDR2 is FQNNGV in the germline V gene. The CDR3 sequence is CASSPGTGYGYTF. The DNA of the CDR3 is TGTGCCAGCAGCCCGGGGACAGGCTATGGCTACACCTTC.

This rearrangement joins TRBV2 to TRBJ1-2, with D perhaps matching TRBD1 (6 bases). With 2 bases removed from V and 4 bases from J, the gap between germline ends came to 11 bases. The CDR3 covers 14 residues. Looked up from germline, CDR1 is SNHLY and CDR2 is FYNNEI. CDR3 DNA sequence: TGTGCCAGCAGTGAACAGGGACAAACCTATGGCTACACCTTC. This codes for CASSEQGQTYGYTF.

This sequence joins TRBV2 and TRBJ2-3; D unresolved. CDR3 length: 13 amino acids. Germline V lookup: CDR1 SNHLY, CDR2 FYNNEI. Trimming removed 6 bases from V and 2 bases from J, with 9 bases in between. The DNA of the CDR3 is TGTGCCAGCAGCCCCGAGGTCACAGATACGCAGTATTTT. Translating gives CASSPEVTDTQYF.

Written as DNA, the CDR3 is TGTGCCAGCTCATCAACGGACTGGGGAACTGGCACAGATACGCAGTATTTT. Residues: CASSSTDWGTGTDTQYF. The J gene is TRBJ2-3, the V gene TRBV18; D might be TRBD2 (5 bases). CDR3 size: 17 residues. Looked up from germline, CDR1 is KGHSH and CDR2 is LQKENI. The V end was cut by 5 bases, the J end by 1 base, with 19 bases between. The variable domain in full, completed from reference TRBV18 and TRBJ2-3, reads NAGVMQNPRHLVRRRGQEARLRCSPMKGHSHVYWYRQLPEEGLKFMVYLQKENIIDESGMPKERFSAEFPKEGPSILRIQQVVRGDSAAYFCASSSTDWGTGTDTQYFGPGTRLTVL.

This clone was observed a handful of times. The chain has TRBV1 and TRBJ1-3; TRBD1, as called in the table, went unchecked against the DNA. TRBV1 counts as a pseudogene. The CDR3 runs to 14 residues. CDR3 sequence: CTSSQAGFGNTIYF. As DNA, the CDR3 is TGCACCAGCAGCCAAGCAGGGTTCGGAAACACCATATATTTT.

The V and J genes are TRBV28 and TRBJ2-7; 9 nucleotides agree with TRBD2. The CDR3 is 14 residues long. The germline V gene encodes CDR1 MDHEN and CDR2 SYDVKM. V lost 3 bases, J lost 2 bases, and 2 bases stayed unmatched. The CDR3 DNA follows: TGTGCCAGCAGTTTCGGGACTAGCCCCTACGAGCAGTACTTC. This sequence encodes CASSFGTSPYEQYF.